This is a list of T cell receptor beta chains from one sample in a study of cytomegalovirus exposure and HLA in healthy donors. Clones were read by immunoSEQ multiplex PCR, and TCRdb kept only the in-frame ones, dropping some. The sample's table shows 150,000 or so clones. The material sequenced was PBMCs. These receptors were taken from a woman in her forties or fifties in good health and CMV-seronegative. The CDR3 runs from the conserved cysteine through the conserved F or W. The order of the fields is V gene, D gene, J gene, CDR3 DNA, CDR3 protein. The D gene is left open where the match is weak.

TRBV18	TRBD1	TRBJ1-5	TGTGCCAGCTCACCGACTTCGACAGGGAATCAGCCCCAGCATTTT	CASSPTSTGNQPQHF
TRBV5-1	TRBD2	TRBJ2-1	TGCGCCAGCAGCTTGGACAGGCGGGGGAGGGGACTATACAATGAGCAGTTCTTC	CASSLDRRGRGLYNEQFF
TRBV28	TRBD2	TRBJ2-3	TGTGCCAGCACCTCCGAGACTAGCGGGAGAGGAAATACGCAGTATTTT	CASTSETSGRGNTQYF
TRBV27	NA	TRBJ1-5	TGTGCCAGCAGTTACAGGGGCAATCAGCCCCAGCATTTT	CASSYRGNQPQHF
TRBV5-6	NA	TRBJ2-3	TGTGCCAGCACCGGGGGAACGGGCCGAGCAGATACGCAGTATTTT	CASTGGTGRADTQYF
TRBV29-1	TRBD2	TRBJ2-1	TGCAGCGTTGGGTCGACTAGCGGGGGGGCCTCTGAGCAGTTCTTC	CSVGSTSGGASEQFF
TRBV25-1	TRBD1	TRBJ1-1	TGTGCCAGCAGCGCAGGGGGCTTGAACACTGAAGCTTTCTTT	CASSAGGLNTEAFF
TRBV7-2	NA	TRBJ2-1	TGTGCCAGCAGCTCCCCGACTGGGTACAATGAGCAGTTCTTC	CASSSPTGYNEQFF
TRBV7-9	TRBD2	TRBJ2-7	TGTGCCAGCAGCTTAGCAGCGGGGCACGAGCAGTACTTC	CASSLAAGHEQYF
TRBV10-3	NA	TRBJ1-2	TGTGCCATCAGTGAGAGGGCAGGGAACAATGGCTACACCTTC	CAISERAGNNGYTF
TRBV28	NA	TRBJ2-7	TGTGCCAGCAGTTCCCCCAGGGACTACGAGCAGTACTTC	CASSSPRDYEQYF
TRBV23-1	NA	TRBJ2-1	TGCGCCAGCAGCCGAACTGACGACAAGATGTACAATGAGCAGTTCTTC	CASSRTDDKMYNEQFF
TRBV7-2	TRBD2	TRBJ2-5	TGTGCCAGCAGCTTGCGGGGGGGCAGAGAGACCCAGTACTTC	CASSLRGGRETQYF
TRBV28	NA	TRBJ2-7	TGTGCCAGCAGTTTCTCCGCCCCGAGCTCCTACGAGCAGTACTTC	CASSFSAPSSYEQYF
TRBV6-5	NA	TRBJ1-1	TGTGCCAGCAGTTTACTTCAGGGGAGTCGGACTGAAGCTTTCTTT	CASSLLQGSRTEAFF
TRBV6-5	TRBD1	TRBJ1-2	TGTGCCAGCAGGGTGGGACAGGACTATGGCTACACCTTC	CASRVGQDYGYTF
TRBV25-1	NA	TRBJ1-2	TGTGCCAGCGGAAAAGCGGGGGATTCTAATCTTTATGGCTACACCTTC	CASGKAGDSNLYGYTF
TRBV5-1	NA	TRBJ2-2	TGCGCCAGCAGCAAGGGGGACCCGTCGAACACCGGGGAGCTGTTTTTT	CASSKGDPSNTGELFF
TRBV30	TRBD1	TRBJ2-6	TGTGCCTGGACTTCCGGTACAGGGGGCTCTGGGGCCAACGTCCTGACTTTC	CAWTSGTGGSGANVLTF
TRBV19	NA	TRBJ2-5	TGTGCCAGTAGTAGGGCCCCGGGGGTCCAAGAGACCCAGTACTTC	CASSRAPGVQETQYF
TRBV27	TRBD1	TRBJ2-5	TGTGCCAGCAGCAGCAGGGGGGAGACCCAGTACTTC	CASSSRGETQYF
TRBV28	TRBD1	TRBJ2-7	TGTGCCAGCAGTTCAACTGCAATCGGACAGGGGACCCTGTACGAGCAGTACTTC	CASSSTAIGQGTLYEQYF
TRBV5-4	TRBD2	TRBJ2-3	TGTGCCAGCAGCCATAGCGGGAGCCGGAGCACAGATACGCAGTATTTT	CASSHSGSRSTDTQYF
TRBV29-1	TRBD2	TRBJ2-5	TGCAGCGTTGTACTAGCGGAAGAGACCCAGTACTTC	CSVVLAEETQYF
TRBV6-5	TRBD1	TRBJ1-1	TGTGCCAGCAGTTATGGACAGGGGAGCACTGAAGCTTTCTTT	CASSYGQGSTEAFF
TRBV20-1	NA	TRBJ1-2	TGCAGTGCTGGGGCATCTAGTGGCTACACCTTC	CSAGASSGYTF
TRBV5-1	NA	TRBJ1-1	TGCGCCAGCAGCCCCGGGGGGGCCACTGAAGCTTTCTTT	CASSPGGATEAFF